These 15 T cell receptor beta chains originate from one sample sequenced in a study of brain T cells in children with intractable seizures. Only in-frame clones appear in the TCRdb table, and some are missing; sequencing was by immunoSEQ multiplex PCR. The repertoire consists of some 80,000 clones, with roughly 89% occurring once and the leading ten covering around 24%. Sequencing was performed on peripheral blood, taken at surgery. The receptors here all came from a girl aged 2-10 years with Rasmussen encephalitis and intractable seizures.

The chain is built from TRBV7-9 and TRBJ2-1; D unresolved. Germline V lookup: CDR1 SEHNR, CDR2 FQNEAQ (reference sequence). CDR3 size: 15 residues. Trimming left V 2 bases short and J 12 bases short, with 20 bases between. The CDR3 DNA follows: TGTGCCAGCAGCTTAAGCTCCTGGGATGCCCCGGTGCAGTTCTTC. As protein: CASSLSSWDAPVQFF. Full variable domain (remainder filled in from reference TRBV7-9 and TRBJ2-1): DTGVSQNPRHKITKRGQNVTFRCDPISEHNRLYWYRQTLGQGPEFLTYFQNEAQLEKSRLLSDRFSAERPKGSFSTLEIQRTEQGDSAMYLCASSLSSWDAPVQFFGPGTRLTVL.

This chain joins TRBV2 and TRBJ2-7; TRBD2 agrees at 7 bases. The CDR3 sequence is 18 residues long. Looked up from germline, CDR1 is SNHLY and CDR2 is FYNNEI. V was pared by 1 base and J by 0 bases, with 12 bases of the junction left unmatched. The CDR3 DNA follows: TGTGCCAGCAGTGAAGGGGGAGGACTAGGAACTAGCTCCTACGAGCAGTACTTC. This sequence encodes CASSEGGGLGTSSYEQYF.

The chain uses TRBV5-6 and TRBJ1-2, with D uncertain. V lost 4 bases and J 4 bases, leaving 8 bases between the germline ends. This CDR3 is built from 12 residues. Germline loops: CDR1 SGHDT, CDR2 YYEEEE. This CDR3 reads CASSRAGYGYTF. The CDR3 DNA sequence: TGTGCCAGCAGCCGCGCAGGCTATGGCTACACCTTC.

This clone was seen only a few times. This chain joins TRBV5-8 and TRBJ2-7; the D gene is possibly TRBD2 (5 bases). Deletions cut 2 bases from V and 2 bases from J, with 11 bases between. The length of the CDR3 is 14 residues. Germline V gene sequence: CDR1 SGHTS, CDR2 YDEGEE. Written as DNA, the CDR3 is TGTGCCAGCAGCTTTCCCGCCGGGGCCTACGAGCAGTACTTC. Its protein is CASSFPAGAYEQYF.

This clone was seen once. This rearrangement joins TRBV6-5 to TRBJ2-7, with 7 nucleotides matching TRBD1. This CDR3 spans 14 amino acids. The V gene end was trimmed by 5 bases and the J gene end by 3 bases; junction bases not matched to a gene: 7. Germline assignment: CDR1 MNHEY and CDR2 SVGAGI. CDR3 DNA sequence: TGTGCCAGCAGTACCAGGACAGGATACTACGAGCAGTACTTC. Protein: CASSTRTGYYEQYF.

CDR3 sequence (DNA): TGTGCCAGCAGCTTAGAGGGGCTCAGCAGCAATCAGCCCCAGCATTTT. Its translation: CASSLEGLSSNQPQHF. This sequence joins TRBV7-9 and TRBJ1-5; D is perhaps TRBD1 (5 bases). V lost 1 base, J lost 1 base, and 11 bases lay in between. The CDR3 runs to 16 residues. Germline V gives CDR1 SEHNR, CDR2 FQNEAQ (reference sequence).

This CDR3 is CASSFVGGGRDEQFF. The CDR3 DNA reads TGTGCCAGCAGTTTTGTAGGTGGGGGGAGGGATGAGCAGTTCTTC. The rearrangement joins TRBV27 to TRBJ2-1; 7 bases are shared with TRBD2. Unmatched junction bases numbered 10, after V lost 3 bases and J lost 8 bases. The CDR3 is 15 residues long. Germline loops: CDR1 MNHEY, CDR2 SMNVEV (reference sequence).

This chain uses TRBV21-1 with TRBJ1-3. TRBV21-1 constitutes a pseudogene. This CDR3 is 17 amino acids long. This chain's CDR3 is CASSNTLVTGSGNTIYF. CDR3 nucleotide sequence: TGTGCCAGCAGCAATACACTAGTTACAGGCTCTGGAAACACCATATATTTT.

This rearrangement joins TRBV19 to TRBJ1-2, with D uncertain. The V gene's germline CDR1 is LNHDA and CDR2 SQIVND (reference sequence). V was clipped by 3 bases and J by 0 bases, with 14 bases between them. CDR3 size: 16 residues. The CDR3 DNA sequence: TGTGCCAGTAGTATTAGTCTGCCCGGGGCTAACTATGGCTACACCTTC. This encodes CASSISLPGANYGYTF.

The CDR3: CASSIAGLLNQPQHF. The CDR3 bases are TGTGCCAGTAGTATCGCCGGACTGTTAAATCAGCCCCAGCATTTT. The chain is built from TRBV19 and TRBJ1-5; D not certain. The CDR3 length is 15 residues. The V end was cut by 3 bases, the J end by 4 bases, with 13 bases between. CDR1 is LNHDA, CDR2 SQIVND, per germline (reference sequence).

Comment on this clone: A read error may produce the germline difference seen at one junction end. The CDR3 sequence: CASSSGAGEQFF. CDR3 nucleotides: TGTGCTAGCAGCTCGGGGGCAGGTGAGCAGTTCTTC. V and J are TRBV7-7 and TRBJ2-1; tentatively, D is TRBD1 or TRBD2 (6 bases each). Per the germline V gene, CDR1 is SSHAT and CDR2 is FNYEAQ (reference sequence). The CDR3 spans 12 residues.

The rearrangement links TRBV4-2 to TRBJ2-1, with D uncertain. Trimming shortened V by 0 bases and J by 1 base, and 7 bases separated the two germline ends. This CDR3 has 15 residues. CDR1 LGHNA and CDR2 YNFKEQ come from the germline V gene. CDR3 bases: TGTGCCAGCAGCCAAGATTGGCGTTCCTACAATGAGCAGTTCTTC. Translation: CASSQDWRSYNEQFF.

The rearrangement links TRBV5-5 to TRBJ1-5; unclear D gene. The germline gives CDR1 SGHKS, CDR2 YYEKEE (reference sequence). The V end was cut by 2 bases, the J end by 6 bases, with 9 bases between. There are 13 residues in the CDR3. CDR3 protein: CASSFDGSQPQHF. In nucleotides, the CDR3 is TGTGCCAGCAGCTTTGATGGGAGTCAGCCCCAGCATTTT.

CDR3 sequence (DNA): TGTGCCAGCAGCTTAGGCGCACGTGAAGCTTTCTTT. It codes for CASSLGAREAFF. The V call is TRBV13, the J call TRBJ1-1; D remains unclear. Germline V gene data show CDR1 as PRHDT and CDR2 as FYEKMQ (reference sequence). CDR3 length: 12 amino acids. The V and J ends lost 0 bases and 7 bases respectively, with 6 bases between them.

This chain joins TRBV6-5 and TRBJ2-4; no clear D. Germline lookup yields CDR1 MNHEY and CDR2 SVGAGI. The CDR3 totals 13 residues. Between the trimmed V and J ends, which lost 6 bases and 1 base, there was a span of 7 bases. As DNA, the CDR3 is TGTGCCAGCAGGGAGTGGGCCAAAAACATTCAGTACTTC. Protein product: CASREWAKNIQYF.